A single T cell receptor beta chain is shown here with its context. The antigen is unknown. The source of the sample is a study of cytotoxic CD8 clonotypes in ibrutinib-treated CLL. Study as a whole: Overall, roughly 25 responses were partial and 2 complete; following median around 68 months, about 14 patients stayed remitted and about 12 progressed.

Sequencing was performed with immunoSEQ multiplex PCR; in TCRdb, only in-frame clones are kept and a portion is missing. The sample contains about 18,000 clones, around 80% of which appear only once. General study points: Clonality was higher at ibrutinib response and returned toward baseline at progression.

This CDR3 contains 16 residues. CDR1 MNHEY and CDR2 SMNVEV come from the germline V gene (reference sequence). The ends were cut back, 1 base at V and 0 bases at J, with 12 bases in the middle. Libraries of TCR beta were made from about 2.2 micrograms of genomic DNA that came from cryopreserved PBMCs. This sequence joins TRBV27 and TRBJ1-1; tentative D call: TRBD1 (6 bases). The input for sequencing was PBMCs, taken before ibrutinib treatment. The receptor was isolated from a human donor with chronic lymphocytic leukemia. CDR3 protein: CASSLLWTDLNTEAFF. CDR3 nucleotides: TGTGCCAGCAGTTTATTGTGGACAGATTTGAACACTGAAGCTTTCTTT.